Given below is one TCR beta chain in context. The assay was immunoSEQ multiplex PCR, and TCRdb's table has in-frame clones only and misses some. The sample lists tens of thousands of clones; around four fifths were seen once. Germline V gives CDR1 SQVTM, CDR2 ANQGSEA. This CDR3 is 14 amino acids long. Unmatched junction bases numbered 2, after V lost 1 base and J lost 6 bases. The data were obtained in a study of OX40 agonist ivuxolimab in advanced cancers. The chain is built from TRBV29-1 and TRBJ2-2; 10 nucleotides agree with TRBD2. Sequenced material: CD4+ or CD8+ T cells sorted from blood, taken in a trial of the OX40 agonist ivuxolimab. This TCR derives from an adult with an advanced solid tumor such as melanoma, head and neck, liver or kidney cancer. In DNA, the CDR3 is TGCAGCGTTGAAGTTGGGACTAGCGCCGGGGAGCTGTTTTTT. Translation gives CSVEVGTSAGELFF.